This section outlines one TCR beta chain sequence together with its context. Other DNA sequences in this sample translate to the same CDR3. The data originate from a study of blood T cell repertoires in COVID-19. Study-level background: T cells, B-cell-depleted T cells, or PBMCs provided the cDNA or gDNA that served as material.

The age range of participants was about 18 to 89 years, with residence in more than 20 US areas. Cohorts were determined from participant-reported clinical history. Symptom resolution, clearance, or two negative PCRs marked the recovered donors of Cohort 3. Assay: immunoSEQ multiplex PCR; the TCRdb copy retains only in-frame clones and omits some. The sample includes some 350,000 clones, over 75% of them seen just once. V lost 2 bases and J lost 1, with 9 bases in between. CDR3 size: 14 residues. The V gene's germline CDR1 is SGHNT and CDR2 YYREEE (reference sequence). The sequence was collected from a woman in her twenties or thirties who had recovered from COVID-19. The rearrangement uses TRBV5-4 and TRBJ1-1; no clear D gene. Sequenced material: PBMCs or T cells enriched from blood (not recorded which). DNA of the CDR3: TGTGCCAGCAGCTTCAGCCGGGGGAACACTGAAGCTTTCTTT. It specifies CASSFSRGNTEAFF.